These 22 T cell receptor beta chains originate from one sample sequenced in a study of cytomegalovirus exposure and HLA in healthy donors (TCRdb year 2017). The method was the immunoSEQ multiplex PCR assay. The multiplex PCR relied on a mix of 60 forward primers for TCR Vbeta segments and 13 reverse primers for TCR Jbeta segments. Held by TCRdb, this immuneACCESS table contains in-frame sequences only and omits some clones. Under half of the omission traces to an unresolved V gene where checked; the cause of the rest is unknown. A total of approximately 110,000 clones appear in this sample, approximately 70% of them only once. The leading ten clones occupy approximately 10% of the sample. Sequences were obtained from PBMCs. These receptors came from a man in his forties in good health and CMV-seropositive.

The chain has TRBV13 and TRBJ2-1; 13 nucleotides match TRBD2. The CDR3 runs to 18 residues. J was trimmed by 1 base and V by 5 bases; bases with no gene match: 8. The germline gives CDR1 PRHDT, CDR2 FYEKMQ (reference sequence). The CDR3 nucleotides read TGTGCCAGCAGCACCAGGACTAGCGGGAGCGGGTCCTACAATGAGCAGTTCTTC. It codes for CASSTRTSGSGSYNEQFF.

This chain connects TRBV7-8 to TRBJ2-3; TRBD2 matches at 10 bases. In germline, CDR1 is SGHVS, CDR2 FQNEAQ. This CDR3 region has 16 residues. V trimming: 3 bases; J trimming: 2 bases; junction bases outside the gene matches: 5. CDR3 nucleotides: TGTGCCAGCAGCTTGGTAGCGGGAGGACTCACAGATACGCAGTATTTT. Protein product: CASSLVAGGLTDTQYF.

The chain combines TRBV7-9 with TRBJ1-4; possible D gene TRBD1, 5 bases. Germline CDR1 SEHNR, CDR2 FQNEAQ (reference sequence). This CDR3 region has 15 residues. V was pared by 2 bases and J by 3 bases, with 10 bases between. The CDR3 loop reads CASSLKGPANEKLFF. CDR3 DNA: TGTGCCAGCAGCTTAAAGGGGCCAGCTAATGAAAAACTGTTTTTT.

The chain employs TRBV27 and TRBJ1-2; tentatively, D is TRBD1 (5 bases). V dropped 7 bases and J dropped 3 bases, with 12 bases sitting between them. The germline gives CDR1 MNHEY, CDR2 SMNVEV (reference sequence). CDR3 length: 13 residues. CDR3 protein: CASKDQGDYGYTF. CDR3 DNA sequence: TGTGCCAGCAAGGACCAGGGTGACTATGGCTACACCTTC.

The chain is built from TRBV10-1 and TRBJ1-3; D gene uncertain. Trimming shortened V by 2 bases and J by 4 bases, and 9 bases separated the two germline ends. There are 14 residues in the CDR3. CDR1 is WNHNN, CDR2 SYGVQD, per germline (reference sequence). CDR3 sequence (DNA): TGCGCCAGCAGTGAGCCAGGTCCGGGAAACACCATATATTTT. Translated: CASSEPGPGNTIYF.

The V gene is TRBV6-1, the J gene TRBJ2-7; D remains unclear. CDR1 MNHNS and CDR2 SASEGT come from the germline V gene. V was pared by 8 bases and J by 0 bases, with 14 bases between. The CDR3 contains 14 residues. The CDR3 is CASASQEDSYEQYV. DNA for the CDR3: TGTGCCAGCGCGAGTCAAGAGGACTCCTACGAGCAGTACGTC.

V gene TRBV7-9 combines with J gene TRBJ2-1; D might be TRBD2 (6 bases). Germline values: CDR1 SEHNR, CDR2 FQNEAQ (reference sequence). The CDR3 is made up of 15 amino acids. Trimming removed 1 base from V and 6 bases from J, with 13 bases in between. The CDR3 spells CASSLVRETSNEQFF. CDR3 nucleotides: TGTGCCAGCAGCTTAGTACGGGAGACAAGCAATGAGCAGTTCTTC.

This clone has just one count. V gene TRBV28 combines with J gene TRBJ2-1; D not resolved. V was trimmed by 5 bases and J by 4 bases, leaving 9 bases between them. The CDR3 totals 13 residues. Germline V gene sequence: CDR1 MDHEN, CDR2 SYDVKM. For the CDR3, the DNA is TGTGCCAGCAGTCCCATAGAGTACAATGAGCAGTTCTTC. It yields the protein CASSPIEYNEQFF.

CDR3: CASMSLDSDTQYF. As DNA, the CDR3 is TGCGCCAGCATGTCATTGGACTCAGATACGCAGTATTTT. The chain is built from TRBV5-1 and TRBJ2-3; D might be TRBD2 (5 bases). V lost 6 bases and J lost 4, with 12 bases in between. Germline-derived CDR1 and CDR2 are SGHRS and YFSETQ. CDR3 size: 13 residues. The whole variable domain, remainder taken from reference TRBV5-1 and TRBJ2-3, is KAGVTQTPRYLIKTRGQQVTLSCSPISGHRSVSWYQQTPGQGLQFLFEYFSETQRNKGNFPGRFSGRQFSNSRSEMNVSTLELGDSALYLCASMSLDSDTQYFGPGTRLTVL.

Relative to its sample, this clone is medium-sized. V and J are TRBV6-5 and TRBJ1-5; D uncertain. Trimming cost V 9 bases and J 5 bases, with 11 bases left between them. Germline CDR1 reads MNHEY; CDR2 reads SVGAGI. This CDR3 comprises 12 residues. In DNA form, the CDR3 reads TGTGCCAGATTCTACTGCTATCAGCCCCAGCATTTT. This gives the protein CARFYCYQPQHF.

J is TRBJ2-7 and V is TRBV10-1; 10 bases fit TRBD2. The trim removed 0 bases at V and 6 bases at J, leaving 8 bases unmatched. The CDR3 spans 16 residues. Per germline, CDR1 WNHNN and CDR2 SYGVQD (reference sequence). The CDR3, as DNA: TGCGCCAGCAGTGAGTCTCGGCTAGCGGGAGTGGCCGAGCAGTACTTC. Its translation: CASSESRLAGVAEQYF.

The J gene is TRBJ2-5, the V gene TRBV14, with unresolved D. The CDR3 loop spans 14 amino acids. Trimming removed 0 bases from V and 1 base from J, with 6 bases in between. Germline CDR1 is SGHDN and CDR2 is FVKESK. As DNA, the CDR3 is TGTGCCAGCAGCCAAGACCGGGTCCAAGAGACCCAGTACTTC. It translates to CASSQDRVQETQYF. Together with reference TRBV14 and TRBJ2-5, the CDR3 gives the full variable domain: EAGVTQFPSHSVIEKGQTVTLRCDPISGHDNLYWYRRVMGKEIKFLLHFVKESKQDESGMPNNRFLAERTGGTYSTLKVQPAELEDSGVYFCASSQDRVQETQYFGPGTRLLVL.

On this clone: Other DNA sequences from this sample encode an identical CDR3 as well. V is TRBV7-3 and J is TRBJ2-1, with TRBD2 matching over 7 bases. This CDR3 has 15 residues. Germline V gene data show CDR1 as SGHTA and CDR2 as FQGTGA. V shed 5 bases, J shed 0 bases, and the junction held 4 bases outside the gene matches. The CDR3 protein is CASSPSGSSYNEQFF. The DNA for the CDR3 is TGTGCCAGCAGCCCTAGCGGAAGCTCCTACAATGAGCAGTTCTTC.

This chain joins TRBV2 and TRBJ1-5; 7 nucleotides align to TRBD1. Germline V gene data show CDR1 as SNHLY and CDR2 as FYNNEI. V dropped 6 bases and J dropped 7; count of bases not matched to a gene: 9. This CDR3 is 14 amino acids long. In DNA form, the CDR3 reads TGTGCCAGCAGAGTGGACAGGCCGAAGCAGCCCCAGCATTTT. Residues: CASRVDRPKQPQHF. Full variable domain (missing parts from reference TRBV2 and TRBJ1-5): EPEVTQTPSHQVTQMGQEVILRCVPISNHLYFYWYRQILGQKVEFLVSFYNNEISEKSEIFDDQFSVERPDGSNFTLKIRSTKLEDSAMYFCASRVDRPKQPQHFGDGTRLSIL.

The genes are TRBV5-5 and TRBJ2-3; D might be TRBD2 (6 bases). The CDR3 runs 15 residues. In germline, CDR1 is SGHKS, CDR2 YYEKEE (reference sequence). V dropped 0 bases and J dropped 3 bases, with 11 bases sitting between them. CDR3 protein: CASSLEIAVTDTQYF. CDR3 DNA sequence: TGTGCCAGCAGCTTGGAAATAGCGGTTACAGATACGCAGTATTTT.

J is TRBJ2-5 and V is TRBV7-9, with D perhaps matching TRBD1 (5 bases). The CDR3 totals 14 residues. From germline, CDR1 is SEHNR and CDR2 FQNEAQ (reference sequence). V dropped 3 bases and J dropped 2 bases, with 10 bases sitting between them. CDR3: CASSLAPGQETQYF. The CDR3 bases are TGTGCCAGCAGCTTGGCTCCAGGGCAAGAGACCCAGTACTTC.

The gene calls are TRBV6-5 and TRBJ1-2, with no clear D. The V gene's germline CDR1 is MNHEY and CDR2 SVGAGI. V dropped 7 bases and J dropped 4 bases, with 19 bases sitting between them. This CDR3 has 15 residues. The CDR3 loop is CASTPWGGLGYGYTF. The CDR3 bases are TGTGCCAGCACCCCCTGGGGAGGGTTGGGCTATGGCTACACCTTC.

This sequence joins TRBV7-2 and TRBJ1-5; D remains ambiguous. The V end lost 4 bases, the J end lost 7 bases, and 8 bases lay between the germline ends. The germline V gene encodes CDR1 SGHTA and CDR2 FQGNSA. The CDR3 spans 12 residues. The CDR3 region has the DNA TGTGCCAGCAGCTCGGGTGGGCAGCCCCAGCATTTT. The encoded protein is CASSSGGQPQHF.

This clone was seen only once. This sequence joins TRBV4-1 and TRBJ2-5; D gene unclear. CDR1 MGHRA and CDR2 YSYEKL come from the germline V gene. The V gene lost 4 bases and the J gene lost 5 bases, with 14 bases spanning the gap. The CDR3 sequence is 14 residues long. This chain's CDR3 is CASSPGGNGETQYF. DNA for the CDR3: TGCGCCAGCAGCCCTGGCGGCAACGGGGAGACCCAGTACTTC.

This chain links TRBV7-9 with TRBJ2-1; maybe TRBD2 (6 bases). The ends were cut back, 1 base at V and 7 bases at J, with 11 bases in the middle. CDR1 is SEHNR, CDR2 FQNEAQ, per germline (reference sequence). This CDR3 is built from 14 residues. The CDR3: CASSLDLATNEQFF. Written as DNA, the CDR3 is TGTGCCAGCAGCTTAGACCTAGCGACTAATGAGCAGTTCTTC.

The rearrangement uses TRBV6-6 and TRBJ2-2; perhaps TRBD2 as D (6 bases). The V and J ends lost 5 bases and 4 bases respectively, with 17 bases between them. CDR3 length equals 16 residues. Germline V gene sequence: CDR1 MNHNY, CDR2 SVGAGI (reference sequence). The CDR3 loop reads CASSQYGLASTGELFF. The CDR3, as DNA: TGTGCCAGCAGTCAGTACGGGCTAGCGAGCACCGGGGAGCTGTTTTTT.

The V call is TRBV19, the J call TRBJ2-4, with a possible D match to TRBD1 (5 bases). V dropped 9 bases and J dropped 3 bases, with 21 bases sitting between them. This CDR3 contains 16 residues. Looked up from germline, CDR1 is LNHDA and CDR2 is SQIVND (reference sequence). CDR3 DNA: TGTGCCAGCGGTCATAGGCAGGGTGACGGCAAAAACATTCAGTACTTC. Translating it yields CASGHRQGDGKNIQYF.